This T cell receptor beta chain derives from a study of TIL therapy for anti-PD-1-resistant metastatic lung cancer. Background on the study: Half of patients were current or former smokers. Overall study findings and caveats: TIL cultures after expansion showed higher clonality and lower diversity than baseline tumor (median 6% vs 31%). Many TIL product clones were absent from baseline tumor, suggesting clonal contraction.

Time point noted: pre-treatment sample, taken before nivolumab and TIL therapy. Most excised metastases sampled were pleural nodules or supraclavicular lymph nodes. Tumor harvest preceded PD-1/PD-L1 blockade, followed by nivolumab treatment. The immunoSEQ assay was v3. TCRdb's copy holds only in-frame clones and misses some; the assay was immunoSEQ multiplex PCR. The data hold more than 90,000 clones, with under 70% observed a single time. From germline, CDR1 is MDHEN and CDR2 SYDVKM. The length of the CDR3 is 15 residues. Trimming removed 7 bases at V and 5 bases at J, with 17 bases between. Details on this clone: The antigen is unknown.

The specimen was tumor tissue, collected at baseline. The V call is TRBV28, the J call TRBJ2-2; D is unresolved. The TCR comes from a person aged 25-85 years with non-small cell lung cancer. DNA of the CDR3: TGTGCCAGCACACCCGGATTAGCCGGGACCGGGGAGCTGTTTTTT. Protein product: CASTPGLAGTGELFF.